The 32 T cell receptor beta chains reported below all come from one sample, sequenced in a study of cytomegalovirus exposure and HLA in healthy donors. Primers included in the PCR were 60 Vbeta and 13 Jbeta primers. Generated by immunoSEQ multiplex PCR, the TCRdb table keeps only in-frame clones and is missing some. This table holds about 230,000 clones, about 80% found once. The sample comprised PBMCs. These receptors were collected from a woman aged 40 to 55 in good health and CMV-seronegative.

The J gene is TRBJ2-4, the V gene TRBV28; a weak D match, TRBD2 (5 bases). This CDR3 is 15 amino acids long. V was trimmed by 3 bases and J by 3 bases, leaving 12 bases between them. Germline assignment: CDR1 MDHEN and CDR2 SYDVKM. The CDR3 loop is CASSFWENGKNIQYF. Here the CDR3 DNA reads TGTGCCAGCAGTTTTTGGGAGAATGGCAAAAACATTCAGTACTTC.

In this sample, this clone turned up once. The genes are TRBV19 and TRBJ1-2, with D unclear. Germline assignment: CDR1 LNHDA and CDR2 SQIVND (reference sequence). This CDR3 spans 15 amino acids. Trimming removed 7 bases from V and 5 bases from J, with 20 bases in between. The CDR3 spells CASTSLSGLTYGYTF. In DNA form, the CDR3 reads TGTGCCAGTACCTCCTTATCCGGACTTACATATGGCTACACCTTC.

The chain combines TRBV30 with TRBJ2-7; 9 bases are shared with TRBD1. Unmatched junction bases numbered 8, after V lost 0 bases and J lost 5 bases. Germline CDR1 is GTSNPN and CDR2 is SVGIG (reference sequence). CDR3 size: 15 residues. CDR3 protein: CAWSVDGTGYDEQYF. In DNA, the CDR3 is TGTGCCTGGAGTGTAGACGGGACAGGGTATGACGAGCAGTACTTC.

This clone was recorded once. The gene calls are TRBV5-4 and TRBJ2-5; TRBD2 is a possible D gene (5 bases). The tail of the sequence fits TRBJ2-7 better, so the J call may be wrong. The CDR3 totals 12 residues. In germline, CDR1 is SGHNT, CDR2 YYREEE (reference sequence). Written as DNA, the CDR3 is TGTGCCAGCAGCCGGGGTGACTACGAGCAGTACTTC. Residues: CASSRGDYEQYF.

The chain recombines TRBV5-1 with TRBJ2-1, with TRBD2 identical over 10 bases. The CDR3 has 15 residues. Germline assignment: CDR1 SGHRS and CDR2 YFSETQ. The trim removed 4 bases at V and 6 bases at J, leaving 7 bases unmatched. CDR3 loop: CASSLYSGGFNEQFF. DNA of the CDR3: TGCGCCAGCAGCCTTTATAGCGGGGGGTTCAATGAGCAGTTCTTC.

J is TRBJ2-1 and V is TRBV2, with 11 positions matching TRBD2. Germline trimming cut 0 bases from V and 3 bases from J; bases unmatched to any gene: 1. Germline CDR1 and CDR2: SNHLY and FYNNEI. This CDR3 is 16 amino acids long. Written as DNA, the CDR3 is TGTGCCAGCAGTGAAGCTACTAGCGGGGGCTACAATGAGCAGTTCTTC. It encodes CASSEATSGGYNEQFF.

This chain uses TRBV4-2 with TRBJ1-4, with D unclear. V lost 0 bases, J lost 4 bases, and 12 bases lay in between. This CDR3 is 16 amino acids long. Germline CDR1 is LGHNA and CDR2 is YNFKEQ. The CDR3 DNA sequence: TGTGCCAGCAGCCAAGATCAGGACGGACTTAATGAAAAACTGTTTTTT. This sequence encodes CASSQDQDGLNEKLFF.

CDR3 in amino acids: CASTPGQNAYEQYF. CDR3 nucleotides: TGCGCCAGCACCCCGGGACAGAATGCCTACGAGCAGTACTTC. The chain carries TRBV5-1 and TRBJ2-7; 7 bases are a match to TRBD1. Germline V lookup: CDR1 SGHRS, CDR2 YFSETQ. V lost 6 bases to trimming and J lost 2 bases; unmatched junction nucleotides: 8. This CDR3 contains 14 residues.

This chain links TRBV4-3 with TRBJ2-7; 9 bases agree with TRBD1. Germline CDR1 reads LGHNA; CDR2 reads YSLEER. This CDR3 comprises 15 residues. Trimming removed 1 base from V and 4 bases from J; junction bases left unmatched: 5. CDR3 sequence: CASSQVRQGGYEQYF. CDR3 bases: TGCGCCAGCAGCCAAGTGCGACAGGGGGGTTACGAGCAGTACTTC.

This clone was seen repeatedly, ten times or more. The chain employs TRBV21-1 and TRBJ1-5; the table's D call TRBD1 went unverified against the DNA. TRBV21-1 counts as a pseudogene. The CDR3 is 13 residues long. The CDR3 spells CASNTGGRQPQHF. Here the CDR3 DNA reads TGTGCCAGCAACACAGGGGGCCGTCAGCCCCAGCATTTT.

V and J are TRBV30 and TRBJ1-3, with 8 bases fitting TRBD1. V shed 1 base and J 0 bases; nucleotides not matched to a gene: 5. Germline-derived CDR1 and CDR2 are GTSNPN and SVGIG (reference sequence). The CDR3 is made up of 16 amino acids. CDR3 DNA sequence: TGTGCCTGGAGTGCAGGGGGCCTAGGCTCTGGAAACACCATATATTTT. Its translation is CAWSAGGLGSGNTIYF.

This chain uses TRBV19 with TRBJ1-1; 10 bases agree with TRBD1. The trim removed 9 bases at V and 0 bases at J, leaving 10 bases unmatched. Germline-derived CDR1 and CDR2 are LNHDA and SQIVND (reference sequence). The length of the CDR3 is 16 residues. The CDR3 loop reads CASFRDRGLMNTEAFF. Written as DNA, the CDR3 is TGTGCCAGCTTCCGGGACAGGGGCCTTATGAACACTGAAGCTTTCTTT.

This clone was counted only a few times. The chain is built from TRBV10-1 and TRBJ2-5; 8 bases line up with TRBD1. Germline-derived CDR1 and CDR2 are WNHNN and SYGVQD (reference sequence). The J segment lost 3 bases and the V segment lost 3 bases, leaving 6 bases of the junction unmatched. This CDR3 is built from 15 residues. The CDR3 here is CASSEQGGPKETQYF. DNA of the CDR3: TGCGCCAGCAGTGAACAGGGGGGCCCTAAAGAGACCCAGTACTTC.

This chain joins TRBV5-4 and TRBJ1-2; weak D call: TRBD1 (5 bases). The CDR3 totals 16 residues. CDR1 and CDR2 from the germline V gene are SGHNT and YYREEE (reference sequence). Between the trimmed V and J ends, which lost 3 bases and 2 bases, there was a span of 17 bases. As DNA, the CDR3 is TGTGCCAGCAGCTCAGACCCCGTTAAGGGGAACTATGGCTACACCTTC. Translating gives CASSSDPVKGNYGYTF.

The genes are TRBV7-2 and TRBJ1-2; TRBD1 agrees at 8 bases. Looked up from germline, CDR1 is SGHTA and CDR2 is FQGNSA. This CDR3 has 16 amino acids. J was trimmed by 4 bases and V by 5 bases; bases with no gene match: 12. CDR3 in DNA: TGTGCCAGCAGCCCCGACTCAGGGGGCGCGGGCTATGGCTACACCTTC. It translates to CASSPDSGGAGYGYTF.

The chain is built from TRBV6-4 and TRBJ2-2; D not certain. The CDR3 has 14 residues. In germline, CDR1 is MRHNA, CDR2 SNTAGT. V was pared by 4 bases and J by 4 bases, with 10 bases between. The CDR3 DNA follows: TGTGCCAGCAGTGCAGAGACGGGCACCGGGGAGCTGTTTTTT. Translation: CASSAETGTGELFF.

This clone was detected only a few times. CDR3 in DNA: TGTGCCAGCAGTTTCAGGGCGACCGCAGGGGGCACCGGGGAGCTGTTTTTT. Residues: CASSFRATAGGTGELFF. The rearrangement links TRBV27 to TRBJ2-2; 7 positions match TRBD1. V was clipped by 3 bases and J by 4 bases; unmatched bases: 11. Germline CDR1 is MNHEY and CDR2 is SMNVEV (reference sequence). CDR3 length: 17 residues.

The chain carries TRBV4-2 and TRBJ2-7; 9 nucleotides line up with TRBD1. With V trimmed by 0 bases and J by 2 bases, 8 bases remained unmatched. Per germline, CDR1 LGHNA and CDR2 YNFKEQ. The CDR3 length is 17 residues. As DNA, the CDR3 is TGTGCCAGCAGCCAAGACCAAGGACAGGGGATCGCCTACGAGCAGTACTTC. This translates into CASSQDQGQGIAYEQYF.

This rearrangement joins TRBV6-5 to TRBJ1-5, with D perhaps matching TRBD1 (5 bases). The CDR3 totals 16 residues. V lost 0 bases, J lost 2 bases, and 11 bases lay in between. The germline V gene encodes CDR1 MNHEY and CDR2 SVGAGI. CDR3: CASSYSGGVGNQPQHF. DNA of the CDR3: TGTGCCAGCAGTTACTCCGGGGGGGTAGGCAATCAGCCCCAGCATTTT.

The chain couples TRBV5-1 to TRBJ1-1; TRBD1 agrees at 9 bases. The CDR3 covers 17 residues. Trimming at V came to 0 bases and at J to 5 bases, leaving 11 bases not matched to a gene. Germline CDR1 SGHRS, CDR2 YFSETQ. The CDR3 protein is CASSLATGGSVRTEAFF. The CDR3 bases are TGCGCCAGCAGCTTGGCGACAGGGGGATCGGTCAGGACTGAAGCTTTCTTT.

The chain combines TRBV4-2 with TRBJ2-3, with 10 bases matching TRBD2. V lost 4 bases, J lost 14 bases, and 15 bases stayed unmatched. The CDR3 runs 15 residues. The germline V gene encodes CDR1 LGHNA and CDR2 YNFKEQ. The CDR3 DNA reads TGTGCCAGCAGCCTCGACCTCAGCGGGGGGGATCTTCTGTATTTT. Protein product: CASSLDLSGGDLLYF.

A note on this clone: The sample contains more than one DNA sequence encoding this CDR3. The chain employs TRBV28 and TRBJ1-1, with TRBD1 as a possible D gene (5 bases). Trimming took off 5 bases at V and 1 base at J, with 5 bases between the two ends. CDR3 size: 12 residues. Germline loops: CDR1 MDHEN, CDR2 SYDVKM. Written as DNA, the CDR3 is TGTGCCAGCAGTACAGGGAACACTGAAGCTTTCTTT. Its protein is CASSTGNTEAFF.

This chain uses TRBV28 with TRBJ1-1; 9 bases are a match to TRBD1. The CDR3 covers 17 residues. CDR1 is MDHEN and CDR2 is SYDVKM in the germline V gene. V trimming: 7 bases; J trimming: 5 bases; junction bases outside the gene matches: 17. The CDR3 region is CASTIWDRAEVGTEAFF. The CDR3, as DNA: TGTGCCAGCACAATCTGGGACAGGGCGGAGGTAGGGACTGAAGCTTTCTTT.

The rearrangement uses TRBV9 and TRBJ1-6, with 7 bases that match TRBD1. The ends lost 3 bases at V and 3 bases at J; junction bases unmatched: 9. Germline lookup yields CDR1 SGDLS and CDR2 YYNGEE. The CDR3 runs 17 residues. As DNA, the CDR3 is TGTGCCAGCAGCGGACTCCCAGGGGGGATCTATAATTCACCCCTCCACTTT. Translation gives CASSGLPGGIYNSPLHF.

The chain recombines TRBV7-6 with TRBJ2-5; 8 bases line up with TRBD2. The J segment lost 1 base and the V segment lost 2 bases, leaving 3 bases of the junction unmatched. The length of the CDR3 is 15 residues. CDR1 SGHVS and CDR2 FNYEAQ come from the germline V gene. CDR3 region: CASSLLAGLQETQYF. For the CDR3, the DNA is TGTGCCAGCAGCTTACTAGCGGGCCTCCAAGAGACCCAGTACTTC.

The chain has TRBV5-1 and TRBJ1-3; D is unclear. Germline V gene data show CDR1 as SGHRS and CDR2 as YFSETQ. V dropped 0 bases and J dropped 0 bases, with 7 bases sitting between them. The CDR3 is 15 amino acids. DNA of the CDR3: TGCGCCAGCAGCTTGGTGGTCGGCTCTGGAAACACCATATATTTT. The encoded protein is CASSLVVGSGNTIYF.

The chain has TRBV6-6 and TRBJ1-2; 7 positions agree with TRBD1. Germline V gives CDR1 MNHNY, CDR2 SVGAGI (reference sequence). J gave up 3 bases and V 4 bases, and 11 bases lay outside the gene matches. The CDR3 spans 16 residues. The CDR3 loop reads CASSSQGFGFDYGYTF. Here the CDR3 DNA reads TGTGCCAGCAGTTCACAGGGGTTTGGGTTCGACTATGGCTACACCTTC.

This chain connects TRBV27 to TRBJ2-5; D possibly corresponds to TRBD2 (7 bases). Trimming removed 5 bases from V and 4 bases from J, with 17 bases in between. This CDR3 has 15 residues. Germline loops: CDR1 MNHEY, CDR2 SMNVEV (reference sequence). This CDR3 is CASSPPAGAGETQYF. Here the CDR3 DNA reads TGTGCCAGCAGTCCACCGGCGGGGGCGGGAGAGACCCAGTACTTC.

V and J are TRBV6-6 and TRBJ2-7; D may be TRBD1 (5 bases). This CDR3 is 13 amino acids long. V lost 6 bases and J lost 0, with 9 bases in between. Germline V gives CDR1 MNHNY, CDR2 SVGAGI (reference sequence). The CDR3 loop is CASSPDSSYEQYF. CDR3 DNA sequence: TGTGCCAGCAGCCCTGACAGCTCCTACGAGCAGTACTTC.

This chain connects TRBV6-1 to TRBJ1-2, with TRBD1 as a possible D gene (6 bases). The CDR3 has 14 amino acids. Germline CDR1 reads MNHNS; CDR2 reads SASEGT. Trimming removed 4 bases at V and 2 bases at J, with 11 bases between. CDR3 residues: CASSGRGQNYGYTF. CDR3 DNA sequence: TGTGCCAGCAGTGGCCGAGGACAGAACTATGGCTACACCTTC.

CDR3 coding DNA: TGTGCCTGGGCCTCACCCGGACTAGCGGGGGGGCCGGGGTCCAGTGAGCAGTTCTTC. This gives the protein CAWASPGLAGGPGSSEQFF. The chain joins TRBV30 to TRBJ2-1; TRBD2 matches 15 bases. The CDR3 extends over 19 amino acids. V was clipped by 5 bases and J by 9 bases; unmatched bases: 20. Germline CDR1 is GTSNPN and CDR2 is SVGIG (reference sequence).

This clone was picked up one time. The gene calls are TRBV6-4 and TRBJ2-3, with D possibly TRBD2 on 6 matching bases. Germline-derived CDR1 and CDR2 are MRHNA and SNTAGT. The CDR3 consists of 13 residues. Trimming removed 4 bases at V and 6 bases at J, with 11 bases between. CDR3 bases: TGTGCCAGCAGTGTAGATGCGGGGGATACGCAGTATTTT. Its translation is CASSVDAGDTQYF.